Listed below are T cell receptor beta chains from one sample, sequenced in a study of post-analysis software for immune sequencing data. From the PCR reads, TCRdb called clonotypes with MiXCR, one entry per CDR3 protein. The data hold about 820,000 distinct CDR3 sequences, with around 50% observed a single time. Sequencing input: blood. Every receptor here comes from a girl aged 5-17 years with multiple sclerosis. Both conserved end residues are part of each CDR3.

v_gene: TRBV20-1; j_gene: TRBJ2-1; CDR3aa: CSARDVFGSPYNEQFF
v_gene: TRBV29-1; j_gene: TRBJ2-1; CDR3aa: CSVRGGRAPYNEQFF
v_gene: TRBV2; j_gene: TRBJ2-4; CDR3aa: CASSVQDRVVDIQYF
v_gene: TRBV19; j_gene: TRBJ2-1; CDR3aa: CASRIGLLGNEQFF
v_gene: TRBV14; j_gene: TRBJ2-7; CDR3aa: CASSQDKASLPGGYEQYF
v_gene: TRBV14; j_gene: TRBJ2-2; CDR3aa: CASSQGLSRGTGELFF
v_gene: TRBV20-1; j_gene: TRBJ2-7; CDR3aa: CSAGRDSPDEQYF
v_gene: TRBV12-3/TRBV12-4; j_gene: TRBJ1-6; CDR3aa: CASSYSGTGVSPLHF
v_gene: TRBV5-1; j_gene: TRBJ1-2; CDR3aa: CASSLRSESDGYTF
v_gene: TRBV20-1; j_gene: TRBJ2-7; CDR3aa: CSALAGPHAEQYF
v_gene: TRBV28; j_gene: TRBJ2-4; CDR3aa: CASSTLGLKVTRNIQYF
v_gene: TRBV5-6; j_gene: TRBJ2-7; CDR3aa: CASSLGPPPNYEQYF
v_gene: TRBV6-5; j_gene: TRBJ2-5; CDR3aa: CASTTGVSETQYF
v_gene: TRBV12-3/TRBV12-4; j_gene: TRBJ1-2; CDR3aa: CASSLDRSRFNYGYTF
v_gene: TRBV5-6; j_gene: TRBJ2-1; CDR3aa: CASNPTSGTYNEQFF
v_gene: TRBV28; j_gene: TRBJ2-7; CDR3aa: CASRNPGGKRYEQYF
v_gene: TRBV15; j_gene: TRBJ1-1; CDR3aa: CATSRGGQRNTEAFF
v_gene: TRBV4-1; j_gene: TRBJ2-1; CDR3aa: CASSLEGLSAYNEQFF
v_gene: TRBV9; j_gene: TRBJ2-3; CDR3aa: CASSASHATSTDTQYF
v_gene: TRBV29-1; j_gene: TRBJ2-7; CDR3aa: CSVTTAGQPYEQYF
v_gene: TRBV12-3/TRBV12-4; j_gene: TRBJ1-4; CDR3aa: CASSPRSSNEKLFF
v_gene: TRBV6-4; j_gene: -; CDR3aa: CASSELGETQYF
v_gene: TRBV10-3; j_gene: TRBJ2-7; CDR3aa: CAIKPQGSYEQYF
v_gene: TRBV29-1; j_gene: TRBJ2-1; CDR3aa: CSVEGGASGAYNEQFF
v_gene: TRBV6-6; j_gene: TRBJ2-7; CDR3aa: CASSGAEFYEQYF
v_gene: TRBV29-1; j_gene: TRBJ2-1; CDR3aa: CSALGGISFNEQFF